These T cell receptor beta chains were read from a single sample in a study of cytomegalovirus exposure and HLA in healthy donors. Generated by immunoSEQ multiplex PCR, the TCRdb table keeps only in-frame clones and is missing some. The sample consists of approximately 140,000 clones, roughly 80% of them appearing once. What was sequenced was PBMCs. These receptors came from a man in his forties or fifties in good health and CMV-seronegative. Each CDR3 is given with its conserved first and last residue. A D gene is named only where the DNA matches it firmly. Size tells how often a clone was seen (once, few, many) or the class of an expanded clone, and some rows leave it out.

j_call,v_call,d_call,clone_size,cdr3_nt,cdr3_aa
TRBJ1-2,TRBV6-1,TRBD1,NA,TGTGCCAGCAGTTTCACAGGGGCAGGCGGCTACACCTTC,CASSFTGAGGYTF
TRBJ1-3,TRBV9,NA,NA,TGTGCCAGCAGCGTAGGGGCCAGGGGCTCTGGAAACACCATATATTTT,CASSVGARGSGNTIYF
TRBJ1-6,TRBV2,NA,NA,TGTGCCAGCACACCTTCCGGTTATAATTCACCCCTCCACTTT,CASTPSGYNSPLHF
TRBJ2-1,TRBV27,TRBD2,NA,TGTGCCAGCAGTTTGTTGCTAGCGGGGGGTCCTTTACCTGAGCAGTTCTTC,CASSLLLAGGPLPEQFF
TRBJ2-7,TRBV7-8,TRBD2,NA,TGTGCCAGCCAGAATCTGGATCTTGTACCGGGGGGGCTCGACGAGCAGTACTTC,CASQNLDLVPGGLDEQYF
TRBJ2-5,TRBV27,TRBD2,NA,TGTGCCAGCAGCCCGAGAGATAGCGGGGTATATCAAGAGACCCAGTACTTC,CASSPRDSGVYQETQYF
TRBJ2-1,TRBV7-7,NA,NA,TGTGCCAGCAGCTCCGAACCGGGACATAATTTGGGCAATGAGCAGTTCTTC,CASSSEPGHNLGNEQFF
TRBJ2-2,TRBV7-9,NA,NA,TGTGCCAGCAGCCCGTTCGCGCCCGGGGAGCTGTTTTTT,CASSPFAPGELFF
TRBJ2-1,TRBV7-2,TRBD2,NA,TGTGCCAGCATCCCTGAGGGACTAGCCTTGGGTGAGCAGTTCTTC,CASIPEGLALGEQFF
TRBJ2-5,TRBV29-1,NA,NA,TGCAGCGTCCGGGACTCCGGAGGTGGGGAGACCCAGTACTTC,CSVRDSGGGETQYF
TRBJ2-3,TRBV19,TRBD1,few,TGTGCCAGTACCAGTAGCAGGGGGGATACGCAGTATTTT,CASTSSRGDTQYF
TRBJ1-6,TRBV10-1,NA,few,TGCGCCAGCAGCGACGGACAGATTAGTTCACCCCTCCACTTT,CASSDGQISSPLHF
TRBJ2-7,TRBV7-9,TRBD1,NA,TGTTCCAGCAGCTTAGGGACAGGGTACGAGCAGTACTTC,CSSSLGTGYEQYF
TRBJ1-6,TRBV11-2,TRBD1,NA,TGTGCCAGCAGCTTACCACAGGGGGCCTATAATTCACCCCTCCACTTT,CASSLPQGAYNSPLHF
TRBJ2-7,TRBV6-1,TRBD1,NA,TGTGCCAGCAGTGTTCCGGGACAGGGGCTTCGGTCCTACGAGCAGTACTTC,CASSVPGQGLRSYEQYF
TRBJ2-3,TRBV4-3,NA,NA,TGCGCCAGCAGCCAGTCCCTGGTGCAGTCCATTAGCACAGATACGCAGTATTTT,CASSQSLVQSISTDTQYF
TRBJ2-7,TRBV27,TRBD1,NA,TGTGCCAGCACGTCCCCGACAGGGTACGAGCAGTACTTC,CASTSPTGYEQYF
TRBJ2-3,TRBV5-4,NA,NA,TGTGCCAGCAGCTTGTTGGGGGGGCTAATTAGCACAGATACGCAGTATTTT,CASSLLGGLISTDTQYF
TRBJ2-5,TRBV11-2,TRBD2,NA,TGTGCCAGCAGCTTACCCACTAGCGGAGGAAGCCAAGAGACCCAGTACTTC,CASSLPTSGGSQETQYF
TRBJ2-3,TRBV2,TRBD2,NA,TGTGCCAGCAGGCGAAGCGGGACTACTACTGAATCTAGCACAGATACGCAGTATTTT,CASRRSGTTTESSTDTQYF
TRBJ2-5,TRBV4-1,TRBD1,NA,TGCGCCAGCAGCCAAGCTGGACAGGGGCGGGAGACCCAGTACTTC,CASSQAGQGRETQYF
TRBJ1-6,TRBV5-4,NA,NA,TGTGCCAGCAGCTTGGAGCGGTCACCCCTCCACTTT,CASSLERSPLHF
TRBJ1-2,TRBV6-1,NA,few,TGTGCCAGCAGTGAAGGGGCAGGGAATGGCTACACCTTC,CASSEGAGNGYTF
TRBJ2-7,TRBV14,TRBD1,NA,TGTGCCAGCAGCTCCCGGGACAGGGAATCCTACGAGCAGTACTTC,CASSSRDRESYEQYF
TRBJ2-1,TRBV30,TRBD2,NA,TGTGCCCCGGCGGGGGGGCCCTACAATGAGCAGTTCTTC,CAPAGGPYNEQFF
TRBJ2-7,TRBV28,NA,NA,TGTGCCAGCAGTTGGACAGACTACGAGCAGTACTTC,CASSWTDYEQYF
TRBJ1-5,TRBV16,TRBD1,NA,TGTGCCAGCAGCCAGGGACAGGGGGACAATCAGCCCCAGCATTTT,CASSQGQGDNQPQHF
TRBJ1-5,TRBV5-6,NA,few,TGTGCCAGCAGCCCTCGGAGTGGCAATCAGCCCCAGCATTTT,CASSPRSGNQPQHF
TRBJ2-2,TRBV7-7,NA,NA,TGTGCCAGCAGCCCAACCCGGGGCACCGGGGAGCTGTTTTTT,CASSPTRGTGELFF
TRBJ1-1,TRBV6-4,TRBD1,NA,TGTGCCAGCAGTGACTCGGACAGGGGGACTGAAGCTTTCTTT,CASSDSDRGTEAFF
TRBJ2-7,TRBV6-6,NA,few,TGTGCCAGCAAAGGGAGGGGGTCGAGCTCCTACGAGCAGTACTTC,CASKGRGSSSYEQYF
TRBJ2-2,TRBV18,NA,NA,TGTGCCAGCTCACCGGAACGGGGGGCCCTAAACACCGGGGAGCTGTTTTTT,CASSPERGALNTGELFF
TRBJ1-1,TRBV5-1,TRBD1,few,TGCGCCAGCAGGGGACAGGGGAACACTGAAGCTTTCTTT,CASRGQGNTEAFF
TRBJ1-1,TRBV4-3,NA,NA,TGCGCCAGCAGCCAAGCACAGGGGAACACTGAAGCTTTCTTT,CASSQAQGNTEAFF
TRBJ1-2,TRBV27,NA,few,TGTGCCAGCAGTTATCAGGGCAACTATGGCTACACCTTC,CASSYQGNYGYTF
TRBJ1-4,TRBV4-3,NA,NA,TGCGCCAGCAGCCAAGACTTAGGGGCAAGCAATGAAAAACTGTTTTTT,CASSQDLGASNEKLFF
TRBJ1-1,TRBV16,NA,NA,TGTGCCAGCAGCCAATACATGGGGAGGGAAGCTTTCTTT,CASSQYMGREAFF
TRBJ2-2,TRBV5-1,NA,once,TGCGCCAGCAGCTTGCAAGCGGAGAACACCGGGGAGCTGTTTTTT,CASSLQAENTGELFF
TRBJ2-3,TRBV5-1,TRBD1,NA,TGCGCCAGCAGCTTCCATCCGGGACAGGGGACAGATACGCAGTATTTT,CASSFHPGQGTDTQYF
TRBJ1-1,TRBV7-6,TRBD1,few,TGTGCCAGCAGCTCAAACAGGGGTAACACTGAAGCTTTCTTT,CASSSNRGNTEAFF